Sequencing of this T cell receptor (beta chain) was carried out in a study of T cells in Graves' hyperthyroidism and ophthalmopathy. V dropped 6 bases and J dropped 4 bases, with 16 bases sitting between them. The CDR3 extends over 14 amino acids. Germline V gene data show CDR1 as SGHAT and CDR2 as FQNNGV. The source material, RNA transcripts, was used to amplify TCR beta CDR3 regions. HTBI primers drove first-round RT-PCR of the TCR CDR3. TCRdb re-analysed the multiplex PCR reads in MiXCR, keeping a single row per CDR3 protein. The profile shows approximately 590,000 distinct CDR3 sequences, 15% to 18% of them singletons.

The specimen was blood. This chain links TRBV11-2 with TRBJ2-7, with TRBD1 as a possible D gene (6 bases). This clonotype was obtained from a woman in her 30s with Graves' hyperthyroidism. The CDR3 region is CASRAGTSHYEQYF. The CDR3 DNA follows: TGTGCCAGCAGAGCCGGGACATCACATTACGAGCAGTACTTC.